This T cell receptor (beta chain) originates from a study of T cell responses to AZD1222 COVID-19 vaccine. The overall study: Pooling of second doses given at about 4 or about 12 weeks was done. Overall study findings and caveats: Donors, mostly white British, included more females; clonal diversity was possibly underestimated. As reported, nearly half of all spike-specific TCRs target variant regions that are unmutated.

This CDR3 spans 11 amino acids. Trimming pared 6 bases from V and 4 bases from J, leaving 5 bases between. Per germline, CDR1 MNHEY and CDR2 SVGAGI. The assay was immunoSEQ multiplex PCR, and TCRdb's table has in-frame clones only and misses some. The sample includes approximately 76,000 clones, about 84% of them seen just once. Worth noting for this clone: Its cognate antigen is unknown.

This TCR was sampled from an adult in good health. The rearrangement uses TRBV6-5 and TRBJ2-3; a possible D gene is TRBD2 (5 bases). Specimen: peripheral blood, collected on day 0 of AZD1222 vaccination. CDR3 in DNA: TGTGCCAGCAGGGGAGCAGATACGCAGTATTTT. Translating gives CASRGADTQYF.